These 19 T cell receptor beta chains originate from one sample sequenced in a study of blood T cells in healthy people across ages. The authors ran a second PCR of 7 to 11 cycles using a sample-barcoded 5' primer and a J-beta primer mix. Using its own MiXCR run on the 5' RACE reads, TCRdb lists one record per CDR3 protein. The sample includes over 1,500,000 distinct CDR3 sequences, around 48% of them seen just once. Sequenced material: blood. The origin of the receptors is a woman aged 35 to 49 in good health.

The sample holds a few counts of this clonotype. The genes are TRBV7-2 and TRBJ1-4; TRBD1 agrees at 7 bases. CDR3 length: 16 residues. Losses at the gene ends were 3 bases for V and 2 bases for J; bases not matched to a gene: 6. The germline V gene has CDR1 SGHTA and CDR2 FQGNSA. The CDR3 nucleotides are TGTGCCAGCAGCTTGACAGGGAAAAGCACTAATGAAAAACTGTTTTTT. It is translated as CASSLTGKSTNEKLFF. The complete variable domain, with remaining parts taken from reference TRBV7-2 and TRBJ1-4, reads GAGVSQSPSNKVTEKGKDVELRCDPISGHTALYWYRQSLGQGLEFLIYFQGNSAPDKSGLPSDRFSAERTGGSVSTLTIQRTQQEDSAVYLCASSLTGKSTNEKLFFGSGTQLSVL.

The chain joins TRBV29-1 to TRBJ1-2; D perhaps matches TRBD1 (6 bases). Germline V CDR1 and CDR2: SQVTM, ANQGSEA. This CDR3 is 12 amino acids long. The V and J ends lost 3 bases and 5 bases respectively, with 10 bases between them. The CDR3 protein is CSVESQGYGYTF. CDR3 nucleotide sequence: TGCAGCGTTGAGTCACAGGGTTATGGCTACACCTTC.

The chain combines TRBV6-5 with TRBJ2-6; 10 bases are shared with TRBD2. V lost 9 bases and J lost 4; bases outside the gene matches: 6. In germline, CDR1 is MNHEY, CDR2 SVGAGI. The CDR3 contains 15 residues. CDR3: CASVAGGSGANVLTF. Here the CDR3 DNA reads TGTGCCAGTGTAGCGGGGGGCTCGGGGGCCAACGTCCTGACTTTC.

The chain employs TRBV14 and TRBJ2-1; TRBD1 is a possible D gene (6 bases). The germline V gene has CDR1 SGHDN and CDR2 FVKESK. The germline V and J ends were trimmed by 3 bases and 5 bases, with 14 bases remaining between them. The CDR3 is 15 residues long. The CDR3 DNA follows: TGTGCCAGCAGCCAGGGTTGGGGGCCCCACAATGAGCAGTTCTTC. Its translation: CASSQGWGPHNEQFF.

The chain recombines TRBV20-1 with TRBJ2-3, with TRBD2 matching over 11 bases. V trimming: 6 bases; J trimming: 4 bases; junction bases outside the gene matches: 6. CDR3 length: 14 residues. Per the germline V gene, CDR1 is DFQATT and CDR2 is SNEGSKA (reference sequence). The DNA of the CDR3 is TGCAGTGCCGTCCTAGCGGGGGGACCAGATACGCAGTATTTT. The encoded protein is CSAVLAGGPDTQYF.

This clonotype occurred a few times. This chain connects TRBV4-2 to TRBJ1-2; D call uncertain. V gave up 0 bases and J gave up 7 bases, with 3 bases separating them. From germline, CDR1 is LGHNA and CDR2 YNFKEQ. This CDR3 has 11 amino acids. The CDR3 DNA follows: TGTGCCAGCAGCCAAGATACTGGCTACACCTTC. Amino acids: CASSQDTGYTF.

The genes are TRBV24-1 and TRBJ1-2; D is uncertain. Trimming pared 1 base from V and 8 bases from J, leaving 16 bases between. CDR1 is KGHDR, CDR2 SFDVKD, per germline. This CDR3 comprises 15 residues. CDR3 region: CATSDFPVGFDGYTF. The DNA of the CDR3 is TGTGCCACCAGTGATTTTCCGGTCGGGTTCGACGGCTACACCTTC.

The chain couples TRBV18 to TRBJ2-1; D perhaps matches TRBD2 (6 bases). V lost 2 bases and J 6 bases, leaving 17 bases between the germline ends. The germline CDR1 and CDR2 sequences are KGHSH and LQKENI. This CDR3 is built from 16 residues. For the CDR3, the DNA is TGTGCCAGCTCACCAGTCTGGGCAGGGAGGAGCAATGAGCAGTTCTTC. Its protein product is CASSPVWAGRSNEQFF.

The gene calls are TRBV6-5 and TRBJ2-5; D possibly corresponds to TRBD1 (6 bases). The J call may be mistaken, given a closer DNA end match to TRBJ2-7. The CDR3 contains 15 residues. CDR1 MNHEY and CDR2 SVGAGI come from the germline V gene. CDR3 amino acids: CASSSSGVISYEQYF. The CDR3 coding sequence is TGTGCCAGCAGTTCCTCAGGGGTCATTTCCTACGAGCAGTACTTC.

The V gene is TRBV6-2 or TRBV6-3, the J gene TRBJ2-1; TRBD1 matches at 7 bases. The germline CDR1 and CDR2 sequences are MNHEY and SVGEGT. V was clipped by 4 bases and J by 7 bases; unmatched bases: 13. CDR3 length: 16 residues. CDR3 sequence (DNA): TGTGCCAGCAGTTCTCACCGGGACAGAATAAAGAATGAGCAGTTCTTC. The encoded protein is CASSSHRDRIKNEQFF.

The chain employs TRBV28 and TRBJ2-7; tentatively, D is TRBD1 (6 bases). The CDR3 is 15 residues long. CDR1 is MDHEN, CDR2 SYDVKM, per germline. Trimming took off 5 bases at V and 4 bases at J, with 18 bases between the two ends. The DNA of the CDR3 is TGTGCCAGCAGTCTCCTGACCCAGGGGTTATACGAGCAGTACTTC. This gives the protein CASSLLTQGLYEQYF.

This clonotype was seen more than once but under ten times. This chain uses TRBV20-1 with TRBJ2-5; unclear D gene. The CDR3 sequence is 12 residues long. Trimming left V 1 base short and J 5 bases short, with 8 bases between. The germline V gene encodes CDR1 DFQATT and CDR2 SNEGSKA (reference sequence). CDR3 in DNA: TGCAGTGCTAGAGTCCCCGGGGAGACCCAGTACTTC. It codes for CSARVPGETQYF.

Concerning this clonotype: A read error may account for a junction end that differs from germline. The rearrangement links TRBV7-6 to TRBJ1-2; TRBD1 matches at 8 bases. The CDR3 covers 18 residues. The germline gives CDR1 SGHVS, CDR2 FNYEAQ. The CDR3 protein is CAGSLAYQSSTGEYGYTF. Here the CDR3 DNA reads TGTGCCGGCAGCTTAGCCTACCAAAGTTCGACAGGGGAGTATGGCTACACCTTC.

This sequence joins TRBV27 and TRBJ2-5; the match to TRBD2 covers 16 bases. V lost 5 bases and J lost 5; bases outside the gene matches: 11. The V gene's germline CDR1 is MNHEY and CDR2 SMNVEV (reference sequence). The CDR3 runs 18 residues. CDR3 region: CASSLQGLAGGPGETQYF. CDR3 nucleotides: TGTGCCAGCAGTCTGCAGGGACTAGCGGGGGGGCCTGGTGAGACCCAGTACTTC.

This chain joins TRBV20-1 and TRBJ2-6, with a possible D match to TRBD2 (5 bases). The CDR3 consists of 15 residues. Trimming took 2 bases from V and 2 from J, leaving 10 bases between them. The germline V gene encodes CDR1 DFQATT and CDR2 SNEGSKA (reference sequence). The chain's CDR3 is CSARPSKAGANVLTF. The CDR3 DNA follows: TGCAGTGCTAGACCTAGCAAGGCTGGGGCCAACGTCCTGACTTTC.

This clonotype was seen more than once but under ten times. The chain employs TRBV20-1 and TRBJ1-1; D not certain. V lost 6 bases and J lost 0, with 11 bases in between. CDR1 DFQATT and CDR2 SNEGSKA come from the germline V gene (reference sequence). The CDR3 is 13 residues long. For the CDR3, the DNA is TGCAGTGCCACTATAACGGTGAACACTGAAGCTTTCTTT. Encoded protein: CSATITVNTEAFF.

The rearrangement joins TRBV13 to TRBJ2-4, with TRBD1 matching over 9 bases. The better agreement between TRBJ2-7 and the DNA end casts doubt on the J call. Looked up from germline, CDR1 is PRHDT and CDR2 is FYEKMQ (reference sequence). This CDR3 is built from 13 residues. The chain's CDR3 is CASSDGQGNEQYF. DNA of the CDR3: TGTGCCAGCAGCGACGGACAGGGGAACGAGCAGTACTTC.

The chain has TRBV10-3 and TRBJ2-7; 11 bases map to TRBD2. The CDR3 spans 14 residues. The junction had 3 bases not matched to a gene; V was cut back by 6 bases and J by 2 bases. Germline V lookup: CDR1 ENHRY, CDR2 SYGVKD. The CDR3 bases are TGTGCCATCAGCGGGACTAGCGGACCCTACGAGCAGTACTTC. Protein: CAISGTSGPYEQYF.

The chain carries TRBV10-3 and TRBJ2-5, with 12 bases identical to TRBD1. The CDR3 totals 16 residues. V shed 0 bases and J 4 bases; nucleotides not matched to a gene: 3. The germline V gene has CDR1 ENHRY and CDR2 SYGVKD. In DNA form, the CDR3 reads TGTGCCATCAGTGAGTCGACGGGACAGGGGGCAGAGACCCAGTACTTC. It translates to CAISESTGQGAETQYF.